Listed below are T cell receptor beta chains from one sample, sequenced in a study of CD8 T cells in Susac syndrome. Using its own MiXCR run on the immunoSEQ multiplex PCR reads, TCRdb lists one record per CDR3 protein. The table includes hundreds of thousands of distinct CDR3 sequences, about 88% detected once. The specimen was CD8+ T cells from PBMCs. The receptors were sampled from a human donor with multiple sclerosis. CDR3s include the opening cysteine and the closing phenylalanine or tryptophan. The order of the fields is clone size, J gene, V gene, D gene, CDR3 DNA, CDR3 protein. D genes are given only for firm matches. Rows give clone size only sometimes, using once, few, many, or a class for an expanded clone.

size: NA; J: TRBJ2-4; V: TRBV5-6; D: NA; DNA: TGTGCCAGCAGCCCGGCCAGAGTAGCCAAAAACATTCAGTACTTC; CDR3: CASSPARVAKNIQYF
size: NA; J: TRBJ1-2; V: TRBV18; D: NA; DNA: TGTGCCAGCTCACTATACCAGACAGACGTATATGGCTACACCTTC; CDR3: CASSLYQTDVYGYTF
size: once; J: TRBJ2-1; V: TRBV14; D: TRBD2; DNA: TGTGCCAGCAGCCAAGTCTCCGGGAGGAAGGCTGAGCAGTTCTTC; CDR3: CASSQVSGRKAEQFF
size: NA; J: TRBJ2-7; V: TRBV28; D: TRBD1; DNA: TGTGCCAGCAGTTTTCCGGACAGGGGGCCCCCCGGAGAGTACGAGCAGTACTTC; CDR3: CASSFPDRGPPGEYEQYF
size: once; J: TRBJ2-1; V: TRBV7-6; D: NA; DNA: TGTGCCAGCAGAATGGGCAATGAGCAGTTCTTC; CDR3: CASRMGNEQFF
size: few; J: TRBJ1-4; V: TRBV27; D: NA; DNA: TGTGCCAGCAGTTCCTTTCCTCCACCGGCAACTAATGAAAAACTGTTTTTT; CDR3: CASSSFPPPATNEKLFF
size: NA; J: TRBJ2-7; V: TRBV5-1; D: NA; DNA: TGCGCCAGCAGCTTGGAAACACAAGAACGATTCGCGTCCCGCTCCTACGAGCAGTACTTC; CDR3: CASSLETQERFASRSYEQYF
size: few; J: TRBJ2-7; V: TRBV6-5; D: TRBD1; DNA: TGTGCCAGCAGGACGACAGGGACGGCCTACGAGCAGTACTTC; CDR3: CASRTTGTAYEQYF
size: NA; J: TRBJ1-3; V: TRBV29-1; D: NA; DNA: TGCAGCGCCCGGGACACCTTCTCTGGAAACACCATATATTTT; CDR3: CSARDTFSGNTIYF
size: NA; J: TRBJ1-5; V: TRBV28; D: NA; DNA: TGTGCCAGCAGTAGGGCGCGGCCCCAGCATTTT; CDR3: CASSRARPQHF
size: few; J: TRBJ2-7; V: TRBV19; D: TRBD2; DNA: TGTGCCAGTAGCCCGGGACTAGCGGCCTACGAGCAGTACTTC; CDR3: CASSPGLAAYEQYF
size: NA; J: TRBJ2-3; V: TRBV5-8; D: NA; DNA: TGTGCCAGGAGAGGGGATACGCAGTATTTT; CDR3: CARRGDTQYF
size: few; J: TRBJ1-1; V: TRBV6-1; D: TRBD1; DNA: TGTGCCAGCAGTGATTGGACAGGGGAGATTCCTTTCTTT; CDR3: CASSDWTGEIPFF
size: once; J: TRBJ2-7; V: TRBV2; D: TRBD1; DNA: TGTGCCAGCGGCGGACAGGATACCTACGAGCAGTACTTC; CDR3: CASGGQDTYEQYF
size: NA; J: TRBJ2-7; V: TRBV7-2; D: NA; DNA: TGTGCCAGCAGCTTTAGTGCGCGATCACTTTACGAGCAGTACTTC; CDR3: CASSFSARSLYEQYF
size: NA; J: TRBJ1-1; V: TRBV10-2; D: NA; DNA: TGCGCCAGCAGTGAGCAAAGGCACACTGAAGCTTTCTTT; CDR3: CASSEQRHTEAFF
size: once; J: TRBJ2-1; V: TRBV27; D: TRBD2; DNA: TGTGCCAGCAGTGATAGGACCGGACTAGCGGGATCCTACAATGAGCAGTTCTTC; CDR3: CASSDRTGLAGSYNEQFF
size: NA; J: TRBJ2-4; V: TRBV6-1; D: NA; DNA: TGTGCCAGCAGTACAGACAGCCGAAATCCTCTAGCCAAAAACATTCAGTACTTC; CDR3: CASSTDSRNPLAKNIQYF
size: few; J: TRBJ2-1; V: TRBV20-1; D: TRBD2; DNA: TGCAGTGCTCCTAGCGGGAGGGCGCTACACAATGAGCAGTTCTTC; CDR3: CSAPSGRALHNEQFF
size: NA; J: TRBJ2-1; V: TRBV19; D: NA; DNA: TGTGCCAGTAGTAATAGCAGGCGCTCCTACAATGAGCAGTTCTTC; CDR3: CASSNSRRSYNEQFF
size: NA; J: TRBJ1-2; V: TRBV5-1; D: TRBD1; DNA: TGCGCCAGCAGCTTGGGCAGGGGGTTTGCCTATGGCTACACCTTC; CDR3: CASSLGRGFAYGYTF
size: NA; J: TRBJ2-1; V: TRBV27; D: NA; DNA: TGTGCCAGCAGTCAGGGGACATATACATTGAATGAGCAGTTCTTC; CDR3: CASSQGTYTLNEQFF
size: NA; J: TRBJ1-2; V: TRBV27; D: NA; DNA: TGTGCCAGCAGTTTATCGACAGCTAACTATGGCTACACCTTC; CDR3: CASSLSTANYGYTF
size: NA; J: TRBJ2-7; V: TRBV5-6; D: TRBD1; DNA: TGTGCCAGCAGCTTGTGGGGGACAGGCTACGAGCAGTACTTC; CDR3: CASSLWGTGYEQYF
size: NA; J: TRBJ2-1; V: TRBV4-2; D: TRBD2; DNA: TGTGCCAGCAGCCGAAGACTAGCGGGGGACCCTAGGGATGAGCAGTTCTTC; CDR3: CASSRRLAGDPRDEQFF
size: NA; J: TRBJ2-1; V: TRBV3-1; D: NA; DNA: TGTGCCAGCAGCCAGAGAAGCAGGCTAGCGATTCACAATGAGCAGTTCTTC; CDR3: CASSQRSRLAIHNEQFF
size: NA; J: TRBJ1-1; V: TRBV4-1; D: NA; DNA: TGCGCCAGCAGCCAAAGGGAGAACACTGAAGCTTTCTTT; CDR3: CASSQRENTEAFF
size: NA; J: TRBJ1-1; V: TRBV7-9; D: NA; DNA: TGTGCCAGCAGCTTCCCTACGACACCAACCACTGAAGCTTTCTTT; CDR3: CASSFPTTPTTEAFF
size: NA; J: TRBJ1-1; V: TRBV30; D: NA; DNA: TGTGCCTGGAGTTCCCTACGGGGAGGCGCTTTCTTT; CDR3: CAWSSLRGGAFF
size: NA; J: TRBJ2-2; V: TRBV2; D: TRBD2; DNA: TGTGCCAGCAGTGATTCCATTCCGGGACTAGCGGGAGAAGGGGCCGGGGAGCTGTTTTTT; CDR3: CASSDSIPGLAGEGAGELFF
size: NA; J: TRBJ2-7; V: TRBV19; D: NA; DNA: TGTGCCAGTAGTAGCTTCCGGGACCCTTCCTACGAGCAGTACTTC; CDR3: CASSSFRDPSYEQYF
size: NA; J: TRBJ2-7; V: TRBV6-2/TRBV6-3; D: TRBD1; DNA: TGTGCCAGCAGTGGGGGACAGAGCTCCTACGAGCAGTACTTC; CDR3: CASSGGQSSYEQYF
size: NA; J: TRBJ1-1; V: TRBV28; D: TRBD1; DNA: TGTGCCAGCAGTTTCCCCGGGACAGGGCATTCAGAAGCTTTCTTT; CDR3: CASSFPGTGHSEAFF
size: NA; J: TRBJ2-7; V: TRBV5-6; D: NA; DNA: TGTGCCAGCAGCTTGTTCGGAGAGGACGAGCAGTACTTC; CDR3: CASSLFGEDEQYF
size: NA; J: TRBJ2-7; V: TRBV5-4; D: NA; DNA: TGTGCCAGCAGCGGGGGTATCTCCTACGAGCAGTACTTC; CDR3: CASSGGISYEQYF
size: NA; J: TRBJ2-1; V: TRBV5-1; D: TRBD2; DNA: TGCGCCAGCAGCTTGGTAGCGGGAGGCCCCTACAATGAGCAGTTCTTC; CDR3: CASSLVAGGPYNEQFF